The 8 T cell receptor beta chains below all came from one sample that was sequenced in a study of Ad26.COV2.S vaccination and SARS-CoV-2 variants. Produced via immunoSEQ multiplex PCR; TCRdb's table is partial and in-frame only. The table records about 500,000 clones, 80% to 90% of them present only once. Treatment denoted: 15 to 20 received Ad26.COV2.S at low or high dose, single or two shots; five or six received placebo; per-sample allocation not given. Repertoires come from day 63 after the first vaccine or placebo injection. Sequences were derived from peripheral blood, sampled in a trial of Ad26.COV2.S vaccine versus placebo. Receptors originate from a person between 18 and 60 years old who received the Ad26.COV2.S COVID-19 vaccine or a placebo.

This chain links TRBV27 with TRBJ2-5; D is uncertain. The CDR3 is made up of 13 amino acids. Trimming took off 5 bases at V and 4 bases at J, with 11 bases between the two ends. The germline CDR1 and CDR2 sequences are MNHEY and SMNVEV (reference sequence). The DNA for the CDR3 is TGTGCCAGCAGTCCACGGGTCGGAGAGACCCAGTACTTC. Residues: CASSPRVGETQYF.

This chain links TRBV3-1 (or the pseudogene TRBV3-2) with TRBJ2-2; TRBD2 aligns across 11 bases. V shed 3 bases and J 7 bases; nucleotides not matched to a gene: 10. The CDR3 loop spans 17 amino acids. Germline lookup yields CDR1 LGHDT and CDR2 YNNKEL (reference sequence). CDR3 nucleotide sequence: TGTGCCAGCAGCCAGGAAAAACTAGCGGGGGCCCGCGGGGAGCTGTTTTTT. This encodes CASSQEKLAGARGELFF.

The CDR3 sequence: CASSPPGGGYGYTF. The DNA for the CDR3 is TGTGCCAGCAGCCCCCCGGGTGGAGGCTATGGCTACACCTTC. The chain has TRBV7-2 and TRBJ1-2; D is unclear. The germline CDR1 and CDR2 sequences are SGHTA and FQGNSA. V dropped 5 bases and J dropped 4 bases, with 14 bases sitting between them. The CDR3 has 14 amino acids.

This clone was picked up one time. This chain links TRBV11-3 with TRBJ1-2; weak D call: TRBD1 (6 bases). Between the trimmed V and J ends, which lost 0 bases and 6 bases, there was a span of 11 bases. The CDR3 runs 14 residues. Per the germline V gene, CDR1 is SGHNT and CDR2 is YENEEA. The CDR3 region is CASSLEAGEDGYTF. The CDR3 DNA reads TGTGCCAGCAGCTTAGAGGCAGGGGAAGATGGCTACACCTTC.

V and J are TRBV18 and TRBJ1-4; D perhaps matches TRBD1 (6 bases). Trimming pared 4 bases from V and 6 bases from J, leaving 18 bases between. The germline V gene has CDR1 KGHSH and CDR2 LQKENI. CDR3 length equals 16 residues. CDR3 coding DNA: TGTGCCAGCTCACGCTTCTTGGGGGGCGGAGATGAAAAACTGTTTTTT. Translated: CASSRFLGGGDEKLFF.

The chain recombines TRBV12-3 or TRBV12-4 with TRBJ2-1; D ambiguous. V lost 4 bases and J lost 5, with 6 bases in between. The CDR3 loop spans 12 amino acids. The DNA for the CDR3 is TGTGCCAGCAGTTCCCTGCACAATGAGCAGTTCTTC. This codes for CASSSLHNEQFF.

Points on this clone: The junction departs from germline at one end; a sequencing error may be responsible. V gene TRBV5-4 combines with J gene TRBJ2-3; D not certain. The CDR3 runs 12 residues. Germline CDR1 and CDR2: SGHNT and YYREEE (reference sequence). Written as DNA, the CDR3 is TGTGCCAGCAGCTCGTGGATGGGCCGGCGGAATTTT. It yields the protein CASSSWMGRRNF.

The chain uses TRBV7-9 and TRBJ2-3; 9 bases line up with TRBD1. CDR1 and CDR2 from the germline V gene are SEHNR and FQNEAQ (reference sequence). The V and J ends lost 4 bases and 8 bases, in that order; junction bases with no gene match: 19. This CDR3 region has 18 residues. CDR3 bases: TGTGCCAGCAGCTCTAGGCGGACCGGGACAGGGAATAGGGGTACGCAGTATTTT. Amino acid sequence: CASSSRRTGTGNRGTQYF.